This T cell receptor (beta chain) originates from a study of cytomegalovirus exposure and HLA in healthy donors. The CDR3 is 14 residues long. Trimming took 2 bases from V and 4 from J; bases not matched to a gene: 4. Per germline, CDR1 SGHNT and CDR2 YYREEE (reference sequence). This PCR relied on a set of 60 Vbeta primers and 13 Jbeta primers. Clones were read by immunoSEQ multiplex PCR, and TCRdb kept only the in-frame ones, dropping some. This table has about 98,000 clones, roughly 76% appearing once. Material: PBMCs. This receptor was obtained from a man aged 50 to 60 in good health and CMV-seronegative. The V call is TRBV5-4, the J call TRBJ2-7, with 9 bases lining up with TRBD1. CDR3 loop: CASSLQGARYEQYF. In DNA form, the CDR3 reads TGTGCCAGCAGCTTACAGGGGGCGCGGTACGAGCAGTACTTC.